This T cell receptor beta chain was obtained from a study of somatic mutations in cytotoxic T cells in rheumatoid arthritis. Broader study findings: Relative to age-matched healthy controls, rheumatoid arthritis patients did not differ significantly in CD8+ T-cell clonality. Of the expanded CD8+ clones, the antigen targets were not known. A slight TRBV07 underrepresentation in rheumatoid arthritis patients was reported without multiple-comparison adjustment.

This clone was seen a handful of times. As yet, its antigen is unknown. Study processing details: Among patient CD8+ clones larger than 1%, matches to published virus-specific TCRB sequences were rare. The method was immunoSEQ multiplex PCR; TCRdb's version includes in-frame clones alone and lacks a portion of them. From that table come the V and J calls and clone size; the DNA was used to work out D and trimming. The profile shows about 11,000 clones, 70% to 80% of them singletons. There are 14 residues in the CDR3. With 7 bases clipped from V and 6 bases from J, the junction kept 6 bases outside the gene matches. The germline gives CDR1 MNHEY, CDR2 SMNVEV (reference sequence).

Sequencing used CD8+ T cells sorted from blood. This TCR was recovered from an adult with rheumatoid arthritis. The chain employs TRBV27 and TRBJ1-5, with 10 bases matching TRBD1. CDR3 sequence reads: CASTSGTGVQPQHF. The CDR3 DNA reads as TGTGCCAGCACCTCCGGGACAGGGGTTCAGCCCCAGCATTTT.